The 8 T cell receptor beta chains below were found in one sample sequenced in a study of response to subunit inactivated influenza vaccine. TCRdb processed the RT-PCR reads anew with MiXCR; each CDR3 protein has one entry. The table lists approximately 530,000 distinct CDR3 sequences, less than 7.5% of them singletons. Material: PBMCs from blood, obtained about 23 months after vaccination. Source of these receptors: a man aged 45-69 years who received an inactivated influenza vaccine.

This clonotype was found a few times. This chain joins TRBV5-1 and TRBJ1-5; weak D call: TRBD1 (6 bases). The CDR3 sequence is 19 residues long. The germline V gene encodes CDR1 SGHRS and CDR2 YFSETQ. Trimming took off 7 bases at V and 2 bases at J, with 28 bases between the two ends. CDR3: CASARCFFAGDIRNQPQHF. The CDR3 region has the DNA TGCGCCAGCGCTCGATGTTTTTTTGCAGGGGATATACGCAATCAGCCCCAGCATTTT.

This clonotype was observed a handful of times. The rearrangement links TRBV20-1 to TRBJ2-7; D is undetermined. In germline, CDR1 is DFQATT, CDR2 SNEGSKA (reference sequence). This CDR3 is built from 14 residues. Trimming shortened V by 3 bases and J by 0 bases, and 12 bases separated the two germline ends. CDR3 DNA sequence: TGCAGTGCTAGGGACGTCCGCACCTCCTACGAGCAGTACTTC. As protein: CSARDVRTSYEQYF.

This clonotype occurred a few times. This chain connects TRBV28 to TRBJ2-5, with 7 bases that match TRBD2. The CDR3 totals 15 residues. Trimming removed 10 bases from V and 6 bases from J; junction bases left unmatched: 17. Germline V lookup: CDR1 MDHEN, CDR2 SYDVKM. Here the CDR3 DNA reads TGTGCCACGCGGGGGACTGAGGGCCCGTTGAAGACCCAGTACTTC. Translation gives CATRGTEGPLKTQYF.

The chain recombines TRBV7-8 with TRBJ2-1, with D tentatively TRBD1 or TRBD2 (6 bases each). The CDR3 length is 15 residues. V shed 5 bases and J shed 9 bases, with 20 bases lying between them. Germline values: CDR1 SGHVS, CDR2 FQNEAQ. CDR3 bases: TGTGCCAGCAGCCCCGGGGGCTACGGGTTAGGTGAGCAGTTCTTC. This sequence encodes CASSPGGYGLGEQFF. The full variable domain, with the rest looked up from reference TRBV7-8 and TRBJ2-1, is GAGVSQSPRYKVAKRGQDVALRCDPISGHVSLFWYQQALGQGPEFLTYFQNEAQLDKSGLPSDRFFAERPEGSVSTLKIQRTQQEDSAVYLCASSPGGYGLGEQFFGPGTRLTVL.

This clonotype was counted at least ten times. The V call is TRBV3-1, the J call TRBJ2-5; D gene ambiguous. V lost 4 bases, J lost 5 bases, and 8 bases lay in between. The CDR3 has 12 residues. Per the germline V gene, CDR1 is LGHDT and CDR2 is YNNKEL (reference sequence). The CDR3 here is CASSPVGETQYF. CDR3 nucleotide sequence: TGTGCCAGCAGCCCGGTGGGGGAGACCCAGTACTTC.

This clonotype was counted between two and nine times. The V call is TRBV28, the J call TRBJ2-7; 7 bases match TRBD1. The CDR3 has 15 amino acids. The J segment lost 4 bases and the V segment lost 6 bases, leaving 12 bases of the junction unmatched. Germline-derived CDR1 and CDR2 are MDHEN and SYDVKM. CDR3 in amino acids: CASSSDRARRYEQYF. CDR3 DNA: TGTGCCAGCAGCTCCGACAGGGCGAGGAGGTACGAGCAGTACTTC. Full variable domain (missing parts from reference TRBV28 and TRBJ2-7): DVKVTQSSRYLVKRTGEKVFLECVQDMDHENMFWYRQDPGLGLRLIYFSYDVKMKEKGDIPEGYSVSREKKERFSLILESASTNQTSMYLCASSSDRARRYEQYFGPGTRLTVT.

The chain uses TRBV11-2 and TRBJ2-7; 7 bases fit TRBD1. There are 16 residues in the CDR3. J gave up 3 bases and V 1 base, and 9 bases lay outside the gene matches. Looked up from germline, CDR1 is SGHAT and CDR2 is FQNNGV. CDR3 sequence (DNA): TGTGCCAGCAGCTTAGTAGGACAGGCCGGGATCTACGAGCAGTACTTC. Translated: CASSLVGQAGIYEQYF.

This clonotype has ten or more counts. The chain links TRBV4-3 to TRBJ2-7, with D uncertain. Trimming shortened V by 4 bases and J by 1 base, and 8 bases separated the two germline ends. The CDR3 is 13 amino acids. Germline CDR1 reads LGHNA; CDR2 reads YSLEER. For the CDR3, the DNA is TGCGCCAGCAGCCCCTGGCTTTCCTACGAGCAGTACTTC. It codes for CASSPWLSYEQYF.